Following are 29 T cell receptor beta chains from one sample sequenced in a study of blood T cell repertoires in COVID-19. Sequencing used immunoSEQ multiplex PCR; TCRdb keeps in-frame clones, though not all of them. The sample has 200,000 to 300,000 clones, about 83% seen once. Specimen: peripheral blood. The receptors shown here come from a man over 45 with acute or convalescent COVID-19.

The chain is built from TRBV6-6 and TRBJ1-5; TRBD1 is a possible D gene (5 bases). This CDR3 is 13 amino acids long. Germline CDR1 is MNHNY and CDR2 is SVGAGI (reference sequence). V was shortened by 10 bases and J by 2 bases, with 12 bases between the two germline ends. CDR3 protein: CATRGGRNQPQHF. CDR3 bases: TGTGCCACCCGCGGGGGTCGCAATCAGCCCCAGCATTTT.

This chain connects TRBV6-1 to TRBJ2-7; unclear D gene. Germline V gene data show CDR1 as MNHNS and CDR2 as SASEGT. This CDR3 spans 13 amino acids. Trimming pared 3 bases from V and 3 bases from J, leaving 9 bases between. The CDR3, as DNA: TGTGCCAGCAGTGATTGGTGGAGCTACGAGCAGTACTTC. Its protein is CASSDWWSYEQYF.

The chain is built from TRBV7-3 and TRBJ2-2; 13 bases are a match to TRBD2. The CDR3 loop spans 16 amino acids. Germline V gene lookup returns CDR1 SGHTA and CDR2 FQGTGA. The V segment lost 5 bases and the J segment 5 bases; nucleotides outside the gene matches: 5. The CDR3 DNA reads as TGTGCCAGCAGCGCAACGGGACTAGCGGGGACCGGGGAGCTGTTTTTT. This codes for CASSATGLAGTGELFF. Drawing the rest from reference TRBV7-3 and TRBJ2-2, the complete variable domain is GAGVSQTPSNKVTEKGKYVELRCDPISGHTALYWYRQSLGQGPEFLIYFQGTGAADDSGLPNDRFFAVRPEGSVSTLKIQRTERGDSAVYLCASSATGLAGTGELFFGEGSRLTVL.

The chain is built from TRBV7-6 and TRBJ2-7; tentative D call: TRBD2 (5 bases). The CDR3 loop spans 13 amino acids. Between the trimmed V and J ends, which lost 1 base and 2 bases, there was a span of 6 bases. The V gene's germline CDR1 is SGHVS and CDR2 FNYEAQ. The CDR3 DNA reads as TGTGCCAGCAGCTTAGGCGGGCCCTACGAGCAGTACTTC. It specifies CASSLGGPYEQYF. Using reference TRBV7-6 and TRBJ2-7 for the parts outside the CDR3, the full variable domain is GAGVSQSPRYKVTKRGQDVALRCDPISGHVSLYWYRQALGQGPEFLTYFNYEAQQDKSGLPNDRFSAERPEGSISTLTIQRTEQRDSAMYRCASSLGGPYEQYFGPGTRLTVT.

This chain joins TRBV4-1 and TRBJ2-2, with 8 nucleotides matching TRBD1. Unmatched junction bases numbered 6, after V lost 1 base and J lost 2 bases. CDR1 MGHRA and CDR2 YSYEKL come from the germline V gene. This CDR3 contains 17 residues. The CDR3 spells CASSQGPPGGNTGELFF. CDR3 sequence (DNA): TGCGCCAGCAGCCAAGGACCCCCAGGGGGCAACACCGGGGAGCTGTTTTTT.

The sample holds one count of this clone. V usage is TRBV5-1 and J usage is TRBJ1-4, with D perhaps TRBD1 (5 bases). Trimming left V 2 bases short and J 6 bases short, with 8 bases between. This CDR3 region has 13 residues. Germline values: CDR1 SGHRS, CDR2 YFSETQ. CDR3 region: CASSFTGDEKLFF. The CDR3 DNA reads as TGCGCCAGCAGCTTTACAGGCGATGAAAAACTGTTTTTT. Using reference TRBV5-1 and TRBJ1-4 for the parts outside the CDR3, the full variable domain is KAGVTQTPRYLIKTRGQQVTLSCSPISGHRSVSWYQQTPGQGLQFLFEYFSETQRNKGNFPGRFSGRQFSNSRSEMNVSTLELGDSALYLCASSFTGDEKLFFGSGTQLSVL.

A single count supports this clone. The CDR3 is CATSRGIKENNSPLHF. The CDR3 DNA is TGTGCCACCAGCAGAGGTATAAAAGAGAATAATTCACCCCTCCACTTT. The rearrangement joins TRBV15 to TRBJ1-6; D unresolved. Germline V CDR1 and CDR2: LNHNV, YYDKDF (reference sequence). CDR3 length: 16 residues. V was clipped by 1 base and J by 5 bases, with 12 bases between them.

This clone was detected once. The V and J genes are TRBV5-6 and TRBJ2-5; D is perhaps TRBD1 (6 bases). CDR1 is SGHDT, CDR2 YYEEEE, per germline. This CDR3 has 15 residues. V dropped 0 bases and J dropped 5 bases, with 14 bases sitting between them. CDR3 sequence: CASSLGGPLRETQYF. Here the CDR3 DNA reads TGTGCCAGCAGCTTGGGGGGGCCACTACGGGAGACCCAGTACTTC. Drawing the rest from reference TRBV5-6 and TRBJ2-5, the complete variable domain is DAGVTQSPTHLIKTRGQQVTLRCSPKSGHDTVSWYQQALGQGPQFIFQYYEEEERQRGNFPDRFSGHQFPNYSSELNVNALLLGDSALYLCASSLGGPLRETQYFGPGTRLLVL.

V and J are TRBV9 and TRBJ2-1; 7 bases are shared with TRBD2. This CDR3 has 17 residues. With V trimmed by 4 bases and J by 0 bases, 10 bases remained unmatched. CDR1 and CDR2 (germline): SGDLS, YYNGEE. The CDR3 DNA reads as TGTGCCAGCAGCCTCCGTAGGGGAGGGAACTCCTACAATGAGCAGTTCTTC. It is translated as CASSLRRGGNSYNEQFF.

The chain carries TRBV9 and TRBJ2-3; TRBD2 matches at 9 bases. There are 16 residues in the CDR3. V was clipped by 0 bases and J by 6 bases; unmatched bases: 8. The V gene's germline CDR1 is SGDLS and CDR2 YYNGEE. DNA of the CDR3: TGTGCCAGCAGCGTAGGAGGCGGGAGGGGATCGGATACGCAGTATTTT. Residues: CASSVGGGRGSDTQYF. The full variable domain, completed using reference TRBV9 and TRBJ2-3, is DSGVTQTPKHLITATGQRVTLRCSPRSGDLSVYWYQQSLDQGLQFLIQYYNGEERAKGNILERFSAQQFPDLHSELNLSSLELGDSALYFCASSVGGGRGSDTQYFGPGTRLTVL.

V and J are TRBV11-3 and TRBJ2-1; 8 bases agree with TRBD2. V shed 1 base and J 2 bases; nucleotides not matched to a gene: 1. Per the germline V gene, CDR1 is SGHNT and CDR2 is YENEEA. The CDR3 extends over 15 amino acids. CDR3 sequence (DNA): TGTGCCAGCAGCTTAGCGGGGGGGCCCTACAATGAGCAGTTCTTC. The encoded protein is CASSLAGGPYNEQFF.

The J gene is TRBJ1-6, the V gene TRBV28, with no clear D. The CDR3 has 17 residues. Germline V CDR1 and CDR2: MDHEN, SYDVKM. Trimming pared 2 bases from V and 3 bases from J, leaving 14 bases between. The CDR3 nucleotides are TGTGCCAGCAGTTTAGGGTCATACGAGGGCTATAATTCACCCCTCCACTTT. Translating gives CASSLGSYEGYNSPLHF.

The chain links TRBV3-1 (or the pseudogene TRBV3-2) to TRBJ1-2, with a weak D call TRBD1 (5 bases). The CDR3 loop spans 13 amino acids. Per germline, CDR1 LGHDT and CDR2 YNNKEL (reference sequence). With 2 bases removed from V and 2 bases from J, the gap between germline ends came to 6 bases. Here the CDR3 DNA reads TGTGCCAGCAGCCAAACAGGCAACTATGGCTACACCTTC. Amino acid sequence: CASSQTGNYGYTF.

The V gene is TRBV3-1 (or the pseudogene TRBV3-2), the J gene TRBJ2-7; 9 nucleotides align to TRBD2. This CDR3 comprises 15 residues. The V gene's germline CDR1 is LGHDT and CDR2 YNNKEL (reference sequence). The V gene end was trimmed by 1 base and the J gene end by 2 bases; junction bases not matched to a gene: 3. The CDR3 sequence is CASSQGPSGTYEQYF. The CDR3 DNA is TGTGCCAGCAGCCAAGGGCCTAGCGGGACCTACGAGCAGTACTTC.

The table lists this clone with a count of one. CDR3 in amino acids: CASMRGRTGELFF. The DNA of the CDR3 is TGTGCCAGCATGAGGGGGCGCACCGGGGAGCTGTTTTTT. The gene calls are TRBV2 and TRBJ2-2; 7 bases are a match to TRBD1. V was pared by 7 bases and J by 4 bases, with 3 bases of the junction left unmatched. The CDR3 extends over 13 amino acids. Germline V gene sequence: CDR1 SNHLY, CDR2 FYNNEI.

The chain couples TRBV10-2 to TRBJ1-5; a weak D match, TRBD1 (5 bases). This CDR3 is built from 14 residues. The V end lost 6 bases, the J end lost 2 bases, and 11 bases lay between the germline ends. CDR1 is WSHSY and CDR2 is SAAADI in the germline V gene. The DNA for the CDR3 is TGCGCCAGCAGGCAGGGTTCTGGCAATCAGCCCCAGCATTTT. Translating it yields CASRQGSGNQPQHF.

This chain links TRBV11-3 with TRBJ1-1; D is uncertain. Germline V gives CDR1 SGHNT, CDR2 YENEEA. This CDR3 comprises 15 residues. The germline V and J ends were trimmed by 4 bases and 0 bases, with 12 bases remaining between them. CDR3 DNA: TGTGCCAGCAGCTCAAACCGAGTTTTGAACACTGAAGCTTTCTTT. As protein: CASSSNRVLNTEAFF.

The chain employs TRBV5-6 and TRBJ1-3; D is ambiguous. The CDR3 runs to 16 residues. V shed 4 bases and J shed 0 bases, with 14 bases lying between them. The germline CDR1 and CDR2 sequences are SGHDT and YYEEEE. As DNA, the CDR3 is TGTGCCAGCAGCCCTCCAGGAGGGAACTCTGGAAACACCATATATTTT. This codes for CASSPPGGNSGNTIYF. The whole variable domain, remainder taken from reference TRBV5-6 and TRBJ1-3, is DAGVTQSPTHLIKTRGQQVTLRCSPKSGHDTVSWYQQALGQGPQFIFQYYEEEERQRGNFPDRFSGHQFPNYSSELNVNALLLGDSALYLCASSPPGGNSGNTIYFGEGSWLTVV.

The chain employs TRBV30 and TRBJ1-2; possible D gene TRBD1, 6 bases. Trimming cost V 2 bases and J 7 bases, with 20 bases left between them. This CDR3 is built from 15 residues. Germline CDR1 and CDR2: GTSNPN and SVGIG (reference sequence). The CDR3 DNA sequence: TGTGCCTGGAGTAGTTCTATTTTTGGGGGCTTTGGCTACACCTTC. Translating it yields CAWSSSIFGGFGYTF.

V and J are TRBV2 and TRBJ2-3; 7 nucleotides agree with TRBD2. Looked up from germline, CDR1 is SNHLY and CDR2 is FYNNEI. The ends lost 2 bases at V and 3 bases at J; junction bases unmatched: 8. The CDR3 has 16 amino acids. CDR3 sequence: CASSESAGEATDTQYF. The CDR3, as DNA: TGTGCCAGCAGTGAATCGGCGGGAGAAGCGACAGATACGCAGTATTTT. Variable domain in full (rest from reference TRBV2 and TRBJ2-3): EPEVTQTPSHQVTQMGQEVILRCVPISNHLYFYWYRQILGQKVEFLVSFYNNEISEKSEIFDDQFSVERPDGSNFTLKIRSTKLEDSAMYFCASSESAGEATDTQYFGPGTRLTVL.

The chain has TRBV3-1 (or the pseudogene TRBV3-2) and TRBJ1-6; D is unclear. The V and J ends lost 1 base and 7 bases respectively, with 14 bases between them. Germline values: CDR1 LGHDT, CDR2 YNNKEL (reference sequence). The CDR3 spans 16 residues. CDR3 residues: CASSQGQGGGNSPLHF. In nucleotides, the CDR3 is TGTGCCAGCAGCCAAGGCCAAGGCGGTGGGAATTCACCCCTCCACTTT.

The V call is TRBV7-9, the J call TRBJ2-5; TRBD2 matches 9 bases. The CDR3 is 16 residues long. Trimming cost V 5 bases and J 5 bases; bases outside gene matches: 12. The germline V gene has CDR1 SEHNR and CDR2 FQNEAQ (reference sequence). The CDR3 region is CASSPGLRGRGETQYF. Here the CDR3 DNA reads TGTGCCAGCAGCCCCGGACTTCGCGGGAGGGGGGAGACCCAGTACTTC. The entire variable domain, with the rest obtained from reference TRBV7-9 and TRBJ2-5, is as follows: DTGVSQNPRHKITKRGQNVTFRCDPISEHNRLYWYRQTLGQGPEFLTYFQNEAQLEKSRLLSDRFSAERPKGSFSTLEIQRTEQGDSAMYLCASSPGLRGRGETQYFGPGTRLLVL.

The genes are TRBV6-5 and TRBJ1-5; TRBD1 is a possible D gene (5 bases). V lost 6 bases and J 0 bases, leaving 12 bases between the germline ends. The CDR3 contains 15 residues. Germline lookup yields CDR1 MNHEY and CDR2 SVGAGI. This CDR3 reads CASRPSGDSNQPQHF. The CDR3 DNA is TGTGCCAGCAGACCCTCGGGGGATAGCAATCAGCCCCAGCATTTT.

The chain uses TRBV11-1 and TRBJ2-7; TRBD1 agrees at 9 bases. This CDR3 spans 15 amino acids. The J segment lost 0 bases and the V segment lost 5 bases, leaving 5 bases of the junction unmatched. CDR1 is SGHAT, CDR2 FQDESV, per germline (reference sequence). The CDR3: CASSLGQGSSYEQYF. The CDR3 coding sequence is TGTGCCAGCAGCCTGGGACAGGGAAGCTCCTACGAGCAGTACTTC. Filled out from reference TRBV11-1 and TRBJ2-7, the complete variable domain reads EAEVAQSPRYKITEKSQAVAFWCDPISGHATLYWYRQILGQGPELLVQFQDESVVDDSQLPKDRFSAERLKGVDSTLKIQPAELGDSAMYLCASSLGQGSSYEQYFGPGTRLTVT.

The chain is built from TRBV19 and TRBJ2-7; D is possibly TRBD1 (7 bases). The V end lost 3 bases, the J end lost 5 bases, and 26 bases lay between the germline ends. Per the germline V gene, CDR1 is LNHDA and CDR2 is SQIVND (reference sequence). The CDR3 covers 18 residues. In DNA form, the CDR3 reads TGTGCCAGTAGTATGGCTTTACGGAGGGTAGGGGGCCCGAACGAGCAGTACTTC. It encodes CASSMALRRVGGPNEQYF.

This clone was detected a few times. This chain joins TRBV11-2 and TRBJ2-5; 9 bases fit TRBD2. V lost 5 bases, J lost 4 bases, and 5 bases stayed unmatched. Germline V gives CDR1 SGHAT, CDR2 FQNNGV. This CDR3 contains 14 residues. In nucleotides, the CDR3 is TGTGCCAGCAGCCAGGGACTAGCTCGAGAGACCCAGTACTTC. Translating it yields CASSQGLARETQYF.

The chain has TRBV3-1 (or the pseudogene TRBV3-2) and TRBJ2-5, with 7 bases aligning to TRBD1. With 4 bases clipped from V and 3 bases from J, the junction kept 8 bases outside the gene matches. Germline CDR1 and CDR2: LGHDT and YNNKEL (reference sequence). This CDR3 region has 15 residues. The CDR3 sequence: CASSRSGQMEETQYF. The CDR3 DNA is TGTGCCAGCAGCCGATCGGGACAGATGGAAGAGACCCAGTACTTC.

This chain uses TRBV5-4 with TRBJ2-3; D possibly corresponds to TRBD1 (5 bases). The CDR3 sequence is 12 residues long. Germline V CDR1 and CDR2: SGHNT, YYREEE (reference sequence). Trimming took off 4 bases at V and 5 bases at J, with 8 bases between the two ends. The CDR3: CASSGRVDTQYF. The DNA of the CDR3 is TGTGCCAGCAGCGGCAGGGTAGATACGCAGTATTTT.

The gene calls are TRBV12-5 and TRBJ1-4; D unclear. The V end was cut by 5 bases, the J end by 5 bases, with 15 bases between. Germline V gene sequence: CDR1 LGHNT, CDR2 FRNRAP. The CDR3 is 15 residues long. The CDR3 protein is CASGLGNSGNEKLFF. CDR3 bases: TGTGCTAGTGGTCTCGGGAACAGCGGGAATGAAAAACTGTTTTTT. Filled out from reference TRBV12-5 and TRBJ1-4, the complete variable domain reads DARVTQTPRHKVTEMGQEVTMRCQPILGHNTVFWYRQTMMQGLELLAYFRNRAPLDDSGMPKDRFSAEMPDATLATLKIQPSEPRDSAVYFCASGLGNSGNEKLFFGSGTQLSVL.